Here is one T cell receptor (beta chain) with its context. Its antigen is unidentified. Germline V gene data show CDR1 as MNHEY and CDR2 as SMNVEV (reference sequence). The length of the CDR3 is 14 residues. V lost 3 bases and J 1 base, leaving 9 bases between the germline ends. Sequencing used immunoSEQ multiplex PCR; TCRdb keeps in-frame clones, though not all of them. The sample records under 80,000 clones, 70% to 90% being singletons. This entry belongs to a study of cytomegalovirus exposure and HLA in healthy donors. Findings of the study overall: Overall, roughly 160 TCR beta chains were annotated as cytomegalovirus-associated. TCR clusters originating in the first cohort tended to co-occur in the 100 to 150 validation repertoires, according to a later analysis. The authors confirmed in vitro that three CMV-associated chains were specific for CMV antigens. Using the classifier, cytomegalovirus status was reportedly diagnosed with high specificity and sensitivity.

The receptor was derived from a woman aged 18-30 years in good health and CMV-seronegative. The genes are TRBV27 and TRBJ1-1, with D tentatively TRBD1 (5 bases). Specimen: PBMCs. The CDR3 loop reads CASSFQGGNTEAFF. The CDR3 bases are TGTGCCAGCAGTTTTCAGGGAGGGAACACTGAAGCTTTCTTT.